This entry is about one T cell receptor beta chain. Antigen unknown. The entry originates in a study of glioma-infiltrating T cells after dendritic cell vaccination. Study-level results: Complete blood and tumor specimen sets were limited to few patients.

Primers: 60 V beta forward and 13 J beta reverse. Profiling relied on immunoSEQ multiplex PCR, and the TCRdb table lists in-frame clones only, not all of them. This sample has around 90,000 clones, with about four fifths found just once. The material was blood, obtained before dendritic cell vaccination. The TCR originated in a human donor with glioblastoma.

CDR3 protein: CSVGQLETQYF. DNA for the CDR3: TGCAGCGTTGGACAGCTGGAGACCCAGTACTTC. The chain employs TRBV29-1 and TRBJ2-5, with D possibly matching TRBD1 (5 bases). V lost 4 bases and J lost 5, with 8 bases in between. There are 11 residues in the CDR3. Germline loops: CDR1 SQVTM, CDR2 ANQGSEA.